These 26 T cell receptor beta chains were all obtained from the same sample, sequenced in a study of control samples from healthy donors and cancer patients. Clones were read by immunoSEQ multiplex PCR, and TCRdb kept only the in-frame ones, dropping some. The data show over 100,000 clones, approximately 92% seen once. Material for sequencing was blood. The receptors stem from a middle-aged man in good health.

On this clone itself: Other DNA sequences of this sample code for an identical CDR3. This sequence joins TRBV4-2 and TRBJ2-7, with 12 positions matching TRBD2. Trimming took 2 bases from V and 4 from J; bases not matched to a gene: 9. The CDR3 has 17 amino acids. Germline CDR1 and CDR2: LGHNA and YNFKEQ. The CDR3 nucleotides read TGTGCCAGCAGCCAAAGGGGAGCTAGCGGGGGGGGTTACGAGCAGTACTTC. This translates into CASSQRGASGGGYEQYF.

This chain links TRBV27 with TRBJ2-1; 11 bases fit TRBD2. V was pared by 2 bases and J by 4 bases, with 1 base of the junction left unmatched. The germline V gene has CDR1 MNHEY and CDR2 SMNVEV (reference sequence). This CDR3 has 15 residues. The CDR3 bases are TGTGCCAGCAGTTTAACTAGCGGGGGATACAATGAGCAGTTCTTC. Encoded protein: CASSLTSGGYNEQFF.

This chain joins TRBV10-3 and TRBJ1-5, with no clear D. The ends were cut back, 10 bases at V and 0 bases at J, with 13 bases in the middle. Germline CDR1 ENHRY, CDR2 SYGVKD. The CDR3 covers 14 residues. This chain's CDR3 is CATFDINSNQPQHF. CDR3 nucleotide sequence: TGTGCCACCTTTGACATTAATAGCAATCAGCCCCAGCATTTT.

This clone was counted only a few times. This sequence joins TRBV2 and TRBJ1-1; 7 nucleotides line up with TRBD1. The germline gives CDR1 SNHLY, CDR2 FYNNEI. The CDR3 is 14 amino acids. With 6 bases clipped from V and 1 base from J, the junction kept 5 bases outside the gene matches. The CDR3 bases are TGTGCCAGCAGCCTCAGGGGGGAGAACACTGAAGCTTTCTTT. Its translation is CASSLRGENTEAFF.

CDR3 nucleotides: TGTGCCAGCAGCTTAGGCACAAGGACGGAGAACACCGGGGAGCTGTTTTTT. Its translation: CASSLGTRTENTGELFF. The chain is built from TRBV11-2 and TRBJ2-2, with D unresolved. Germline assignment: CDR1 SGHAT and CDR2 FQNNGV. The CDR3 is 17 amino acids. V was shortened by 1 base and J by 1 base, with 13 bases between the two germline ends.

This chain connects TRBV20-1 to TRBJ1-2; D is possibly TRBD1 (6 bases). CDR3 size: 11 residues. Trimming removed 6 bases at V and 8 bases at J, with 13 bases between. Per germline, CDR1 DFQATT and CDR2 SNEGSKA (reference sequence). The CDR3 DNA follows: TGCAGTGCGTCACAGGGCCGGGGCTACACCTTC. Translation: CSASQGRGYTF.

The chain recombines TRBV7-3 with TRBJ2-2, with D uncertain. Trimming removed 2 bases at V and 8 bases at J, with 6 bases between. Germline V gene sequence: CDR1 SGHTA, CDR2 FQGTGA. The CDR3 totals 12 residues. The CDR3 loop reads CASSLYGGELFF. The CDR3 coding sequence is TGTGCCAGCAGCTTATATGGTGGGGAGCTGTTTTTT.

The chain has TRBV6-2 or TRBV6-3 and TRBJ2-2; possibly TRBD2 for D (6 bases). The CDR3 is 17 amino acids. The V gene lost 0 bases and the J gene lost 0 bases, with 11 bases spanning the gap. Germline V CDR1 and CDR2: MNHEY, SVGEGT. This CDR3 is CASSYSGGYSNTGELFF. CDR3 nucleotide sequence: TGTGCCAGCAGTTACTCGGGAGGATACTCGAACACCGGGGAGCTGTTTTTT.

The chain couples TRBV5-6 to TRBJ2-7, with D possibly TRBD1 on 5 matching bases. Per the germline V gene, CDR1 is SGHDT and CDR2 is YYEEEE. Deletions cut 0 bases from V and 2 bases from J, with 12 bases between. This CDR3 is 15 amino acids long. The CDR3 DNA follows: TGTGCCAGCAGCTTGGTAGGCCAGGGCGCCTACGAGCAGTACTTC. Protein sequence: CASSLVGQGAYEQYF.

The rearrangement joins TRBV5-1 to TRBJ2-1; D may correspond to TRBD1 or TRBD2 (5 bases each). The CDR3 loop spans 15 amino acids. Deletions cut 4 bases from V and 0 bases from J, with 11 bases between. Germline values: CDR1 SGHRS, CDR2 YFSETQ. The CDR3 reads CASSGGAPSYNEQFF. DNA of the CDR3: TGCGCCAGCAGCGGGGGTGCTCCCTCCTACAATGAGCAGTTCTTC.

This chain connects TRBV6-5 to TRBJ2-5, with no clear D. The CDR3 loop spans 11 amino acids. The germline V gene encodes CDR1 MNHEY and CDR2 SVGAGI. V was shortened by 3 bases and J by 5 bases, with 4 bases between the two germline ends. CDR3 in DNA: TGTGCCAGCAGTTATCGGGAGACCCAGTACTTC. It yields the protein CASSYRETQYF.

This chain joins TRBV3-1 (or the pseudogene TRBV3-2) and TRBJ1-2; the match to TRBD1 covers 7 bases. J lost 1 base, V lost 1 base, and 12 bases had no gene match. The CDR3 is made up of 18 amino acids. Germline V lookup: CDR1 LGHDT, CDR2 YNNKEL (reference sequence). CDR3: CASSQVLDRQGDNYGYTF. Here the CDR3 DNA reads TGTGCCAGCAGCCAAGTCCTCGATCGGCAGGGGGATAACTATGGCTACACCTTC.

The chain combines TRBV24-1 with TRBJ1-3; no clear D. Trimming removed 0 bases at V and 0 bases at J, with 17 bases between. The germline V gene has CDR1 KGHDR and CDR2 SFDVKD. There are 19 residues in the CDR3. The CDR3, as DNA: TGTGCCACCAGTGATTTGGCCCTCTTGCGGGTCTCCTCTGGAAACACCATATATTTT. It yields the protein CATSDLALLRVSSGNTIYF.

The chain joins TRBV30 to TRBJ1-1, with 8 bases aligning to TRBD1. CDR1 and CDR2 (germline): GTSNPN, SVGIG (reference sequence). The CDR3 extends over 17 amino acids. V dropped 0 bases and J dropped 8; count of bases not matched to a gene: 17. The CDR3 sequence: CAWSVFGGQGFAAEAFF. CDR3 coding DNA: TGTGCCTGGAGTGTATTTGGTGGACAGGGATTCGCCGCGGAAGCTTTCTTT.

The chain joins TRBV5-1 to TRBJ1-1; D possibly corresponds to TRBD1 (5 bases). The CDR3 consists of 14 residues. V gave up 4 bases and J gave up 4 bases, with 14 bases separating them. Germline V lookup: CDR1 SGHRS, CDR2 YFSETQ. CDR3 region: CASSPTLGGTEAFF. The DNA for the CDR3 is TGCGCCAGCAGCCCTACCCTGGGGGGCACTGAAGCTTTCTTT. The full variable domain, in which reference TRBV5-1 and TRBJ1-1 provide the parts outside the CDR3, is KAGVTQTPRYLIKTRGQQVTLSCSPISGHRSVSWYQQTPGQGLQFLFEYFSETQRNKGNFPGRFSGRQFSNSRSEMNVSTLELGDSALYLCASSPTLGGTEAFFGQGTRLTVV.

The chain combines TRBV9 with TRBJ1-4, with a weak D call TRBD1 (6 bases). Germline V gene lookup returns CDR1 SGDLS and CDR2 YYNGEE. V was clipped by 3 bases and J by 8 bases, with 17 bases between them. The CDR3 consists of 15 residues. In DNA, the CDR3 is TGTGCCAGCAGCGATGGGGCGACAGGAGGCGAAAAACTGTTTTTT. Protein: CASSDGATGGEKLFF.

The CDR3 is CASSPAINEKLFF. The CDR3 DNA is TGTGCCAGCTCACCAGCCATTAATGAAAAACTGTTTTTT. This chain links TRBV18 with TRBJ1-4; no firm D call. Trimming took 2 bases from V and 4 from J, leaving 5 bases between them. This CDR3 is 13 amino acids long. Germline V CDR1 and CDR2: KGHSH, LQKENI.

The rearrangement links TRBV6-2 or TRBV6-3 to TRBJ2-5; D might be TRBD1 (5 bases). V was cut by 2 bases and J by 5 bases, with 18 bases left in between. CDR3 size: 16 residues. Germline loops: CDR1 MNHEY, CDR2 SVGEGT. CDR3 sequence (DNA): TGTGCCAGCAGTTACGGGGCCAGAGACCCGCCGGAGACCCAGTACTTC. Encoded protein: CASSYGARDPPETQYF.

This sequence joins TRBV6-5 and TRBJ2-7; D ambiguous. CDR1 is MNHEY, CDR2 SVGAGI, per germline. The ends were cut back, 4 bases at V and 5 bases at J, with 6 bases in the middle. The CDR3 is 11 residues long. CDR3 sequence: CASSFLHEQYF. Written as DNA, the CDR3 is TGTGCCAGCAGTTTCTTGCACGAGCAGTACTTC.

The chain has TRBV11-1 and TRBJ2-1; D remains unclear. CDR3 length: 14 residues. CDR1 is SGHAT and CDR2 is FQDESV in the germline V gene (reference sequence). Deletions cut 2 bases from V and 6 bases from J, with 11 bases between. The CDR3 DNA reads TGTGCCAGCAGCTTACCTCTCGACCGCAATGAGCAGTTCTTC. It codes for CASSLPLDRNEQFF.

The V call is TRBV5-4, the J call TRBJ1-1, with 8 bases matching TRBD1. Per the germline V gene, CDR1 is SGHNT and CDR2 is YYREEE (reference sequence). The ends lost 5 bases at V and 4 bases at J; junction bases unmatched: 4. There are 13 residues in the CDR3. The CDR3 nucleotides read TGTGCCAGCAGATGGACAGGGAGCACTGAAGCTTTCTTT. As protein: CASRWTGSTEAFF.

The chain uses TRBV29-1 and TRBJ1-1; D gene ambiguous. Per the germline V gene, CDR1 is SQVTM and CDR2 is ANQGSEA. Trimming stripped 4 bases from V and 4 bases from J, with 16 bases between. This CDR3 spans 14 amino acids. CDR3 protein: CSVVGADVSTEAFF. The DNA for the CDR3 is TGCAGCGTTGTAGGAGCCGACGTGAGCACTGAAGCTTTCTTT.

The J gene is TRBJ1-5, the V gene TRBV7-2; D is unresolved. Trimming pared 3 bases from V and 2 bases from J, leaving 8 bases between. The V gene's germline CDR1 is SGHTA and CDR2 FQGNSA. The CDR3 spans 14 residues. This CDR3 is CASSFPGGNQPQHF. The CDR3 DNA is TGTGCCAGCAGCTTTCCTGGCGGCAATCAGCCCCAGCATTTT.

The chain recombines TRBV7-9 with TRBJ2-1, with 7 bases aligning to TRBD2. Trimming at V came to 0 bases and at J to 4 bases, leaving 3 bases not matched to a gene. Germline V CDR1 and CDR2: SEHNR, FQNEAQ (reference sequence). This CDR3 has 15 residues. CDR3 loop: CASSLAGGKYNEQFF. In DNA, the CDR3 is TGTGCCAGCAGCTTAGCGGGGGGGAAGTACAATGAGCAGTTCTTC.

V usage is TRBV19 and J usage is TRBJ1-1; possibly TRBD1 for D (5 bases). CDR1 is LNHDA and CDR2 is SQIVND in the germline V gene (reference sequence). V lost 10 bases and J 7 bases, leaving 16 bases between the germline ends. The CDR3 covers 12 residues. The CDR3 spells CATYGGSFEAFF. In nucleotides, the CDR3 is TGTGCCACTTACGGGGGGTCCTTTGAAGCTTTCTTT.

The chain combines TRBV18 with TRBJ2-1; 10 bases are a match to TRBD1. Germline CDR1 reads KGHSH; CDR2 reads LQKENI. J gave up 4 bases and V 8 bases, and 5 bases lay outside the gene matches. The CDR3 is 14 residues long. The CDR3 loop reads CASTGQGSYNEQFF. DNA of the CDR3: TGTGCCAGCACGGGACAGGGGTCTTACAATGAGCAGTTCTTC.